The 4 T cell receptor beta chains below come from one sample, sequenced in a study of blood T cell repertoires in COVID-19. The method was immunoSEQ multiplex PCR; TCRdb's version includes in-frame clones alone and lacks a portion of them. In the table there are around 250,000 clones, around 80% of which are singletons. The sequencing sample was made of peripheral blood. The source of these receptors is a woman older than 75 with acute or convalescent COVID-19.

This chain connects TRBV11-3 to TRBJ2-1; 13 nucleotides line up with TRBD2. The CDR3 runs 19 residues. Trimming at V came to 1 base and at J to 1 base, leaving 7 bases not matched to a gene. The germline gives CDR1 SGHNT, CDR2 YENEEA. CDR3 protein: CASSLGKLAGGLSYNEQFF. The CDR3 nucleotides read TGTGCCAGCAGCTTAGGAAAACTAGCGGGGGGGCTTTCCTACAATGAGCAGTTCTTC. Filled out from reference TRBV11-3 and TRBJ2-1, the complete variable domain reads EAGVVQSPRYKIIEKKQPVAFWCNPISGHNTLYWYLQNLGQGPELLIRYENEEAVDDSQLPKDRFSAERLKGVDSTLKIQPAELGDSAVYLCASSLGKLAGGLSYNEQFFGPGTRLTVL.

This clone was detected a few times. The chain employs TRBV15 and TRBJ1-2; tentative D call: TRBD1 (5 bases). CDR3 length: 14 amino acids. Germline CDR1 LNHNV, CDR2 YYDKDF (reference sequence). The ends were cut back, 0 bases at V and 7 bases at J, with 12 bases in the middle. The chain's CDR3 is CATSRDQGASGYTF. The CDR3 nucleotides read TGTGCCACCAGCAGAGATCAAGGGGCGAGTGGCTACACCTTC.

This clone was seen once. This chain joins TRBV28 and TRBJ2-1; 7 positions match TRBD2. CDR3 size: 16 residues. Germline values: CDR1 MDHEN, CDR2 SYDVKM. The junction had 5 bases not matched to a gene; V was cut back by 3 bases and J by 0 bases. CDR3: CASSFAGRSSYNEQFF. CDR3 bases: TGTGCCAGCAGTTTCGCCGGGAGGAGCTCCTACAATGAGCAGTTCTTC.

This chain connects TRBV6-5 to TRBJ1-5, with 8 bases aligning to TRBD1. CDR1 MNHEY and CDR2 SVGAGI come from the germline V gene. V trimming: 4 bases; J trimming: 3 bases; junction bases outside the gene matches: 2. The CDR3 has 14 residues. The CDR3 sequence: CASSWDRTNQPQHF. CDR3 nucleotide sequence: TGTGCCAGCAGTTGGGACAGGACCAATCAGCCCCAGCATTTT.